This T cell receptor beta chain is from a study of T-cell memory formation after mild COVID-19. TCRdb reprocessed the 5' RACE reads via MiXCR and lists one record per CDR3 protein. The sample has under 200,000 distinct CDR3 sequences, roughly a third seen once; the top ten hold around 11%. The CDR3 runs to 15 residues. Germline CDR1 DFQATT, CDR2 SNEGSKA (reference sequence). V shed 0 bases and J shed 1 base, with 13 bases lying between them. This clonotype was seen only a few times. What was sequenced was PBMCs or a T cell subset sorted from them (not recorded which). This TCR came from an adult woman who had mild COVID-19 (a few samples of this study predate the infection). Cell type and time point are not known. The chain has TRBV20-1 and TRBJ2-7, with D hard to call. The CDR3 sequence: CSARDHSGSSYEQYF. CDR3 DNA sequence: TGCAGTGCTAGAGATCACTCCGGATCTTCCTACGAGCAGTACTTC.